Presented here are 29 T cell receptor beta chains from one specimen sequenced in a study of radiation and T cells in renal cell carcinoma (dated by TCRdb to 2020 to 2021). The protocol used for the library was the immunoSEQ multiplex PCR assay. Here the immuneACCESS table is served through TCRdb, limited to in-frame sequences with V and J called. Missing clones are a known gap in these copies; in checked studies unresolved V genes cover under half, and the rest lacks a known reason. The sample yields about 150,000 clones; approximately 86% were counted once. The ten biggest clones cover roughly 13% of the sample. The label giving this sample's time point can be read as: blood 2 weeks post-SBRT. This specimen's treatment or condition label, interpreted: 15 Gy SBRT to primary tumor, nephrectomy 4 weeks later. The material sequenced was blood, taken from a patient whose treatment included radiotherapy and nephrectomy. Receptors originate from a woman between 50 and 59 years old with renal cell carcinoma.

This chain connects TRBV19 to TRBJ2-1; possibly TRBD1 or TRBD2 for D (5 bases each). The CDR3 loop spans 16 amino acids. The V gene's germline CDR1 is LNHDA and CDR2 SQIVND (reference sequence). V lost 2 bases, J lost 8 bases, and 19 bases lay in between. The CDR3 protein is CASSIPWQGDSDEQFF. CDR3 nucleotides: TGTGCCAGTAGTATACCTTGGCAGGGAGACTCGGATGAGCAGTTCTTC.

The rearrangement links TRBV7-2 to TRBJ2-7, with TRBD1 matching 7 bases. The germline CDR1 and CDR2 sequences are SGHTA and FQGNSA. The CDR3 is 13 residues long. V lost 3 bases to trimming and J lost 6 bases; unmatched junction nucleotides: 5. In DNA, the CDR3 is TGTGCCAGCAGCTTCGACAGGGTCAGCGAGCAGTACTTC. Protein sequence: CASSFDRVSEQYF. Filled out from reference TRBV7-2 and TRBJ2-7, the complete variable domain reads GAGVSQSPSNKVTEKGKDVELRCDPISGHTALYWYRQSLGQGLEFLIYFQGNSAPDKSGLPSDRFSAERTGGSVSTLTIQRTQQEDSAVYLCASSFDRVSEQYFGPGTRLTVT.

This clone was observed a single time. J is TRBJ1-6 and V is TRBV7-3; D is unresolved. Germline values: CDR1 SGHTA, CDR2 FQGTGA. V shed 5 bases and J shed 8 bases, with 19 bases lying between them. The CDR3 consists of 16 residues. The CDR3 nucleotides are TGTGCCAGCAGCACCCGGGCCCCCGCCGCAGATTCACCCCTCCACTTT. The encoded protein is CASSTRAPAADSPLHF.

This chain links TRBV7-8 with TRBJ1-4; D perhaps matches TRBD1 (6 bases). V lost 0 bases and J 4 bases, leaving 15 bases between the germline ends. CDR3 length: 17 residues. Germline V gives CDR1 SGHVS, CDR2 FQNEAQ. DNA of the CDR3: TGTGCCAGCAGCTTAGCACTCGTACAGGGATATAATGAAAAACTGTTTTTT. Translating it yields CASSLALVQGYNEKLFF. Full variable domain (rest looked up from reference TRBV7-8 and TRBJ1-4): GAGVSQSPRYKVAKRGQDVALRCDPISGHVSLFWYQQALGQGPEFLTYFQNEAQLDKSGLPSDRFFAERPEGSVSTLKIQRTQQEDSAVYLCASSLALVQGYNEKLFFGSGTQLSVL.

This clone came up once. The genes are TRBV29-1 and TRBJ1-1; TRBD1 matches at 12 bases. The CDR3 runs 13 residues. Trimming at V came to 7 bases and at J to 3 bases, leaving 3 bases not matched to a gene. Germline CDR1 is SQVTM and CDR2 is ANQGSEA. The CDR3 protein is CSGGTGGYTEAFF. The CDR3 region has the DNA TGCAGCGGGGGGACAGGGGGCTACACTGAAGCTTTCTTT.

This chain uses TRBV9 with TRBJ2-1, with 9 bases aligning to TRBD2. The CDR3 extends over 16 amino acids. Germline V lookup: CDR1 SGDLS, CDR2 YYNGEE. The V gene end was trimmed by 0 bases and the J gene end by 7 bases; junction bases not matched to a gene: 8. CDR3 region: CASSVALAGGWNEQFF. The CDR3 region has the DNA TGTGCCAGCAGCGTAGCGCTCGCGGGGGGGTGGAATGAGCAGTTCTTC.

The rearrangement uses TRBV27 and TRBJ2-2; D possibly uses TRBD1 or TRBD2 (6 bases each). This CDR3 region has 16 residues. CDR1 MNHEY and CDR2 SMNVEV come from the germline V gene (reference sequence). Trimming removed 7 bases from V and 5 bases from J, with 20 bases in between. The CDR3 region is CASTSTSGGWTGELFF. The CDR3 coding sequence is TGTGCCAGCACCTCAACGTCCGGGGGCTGGACCGGGGAGCTGTTTTTT.

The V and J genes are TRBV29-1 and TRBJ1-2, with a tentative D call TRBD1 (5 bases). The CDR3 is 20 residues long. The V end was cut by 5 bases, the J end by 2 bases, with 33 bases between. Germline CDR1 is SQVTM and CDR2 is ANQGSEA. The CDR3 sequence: CSVNGAGERNRTLLNYGYTF. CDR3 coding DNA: TGCAGCGTTAACGGGGCTGGGGAAAGAAACAGGACCCTTTTAAACTATGGCTACACCTTC.

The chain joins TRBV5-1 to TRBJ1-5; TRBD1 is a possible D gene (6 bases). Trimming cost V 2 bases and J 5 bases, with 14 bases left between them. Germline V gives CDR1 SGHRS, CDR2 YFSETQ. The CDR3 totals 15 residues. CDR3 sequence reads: CASSFTGRGDQPQHF. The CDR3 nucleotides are TGCGCCAGCAGCTTTACAGGGCGAGGGGATCAGCCCCAGCATTTT.

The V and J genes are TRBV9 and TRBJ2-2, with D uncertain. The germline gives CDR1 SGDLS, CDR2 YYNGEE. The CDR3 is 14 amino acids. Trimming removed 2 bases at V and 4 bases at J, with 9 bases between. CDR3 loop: CASSVRMTTGELFF. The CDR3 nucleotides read TGTGCCAGCAGCGTTCGGATGACCACCGGGGAGCTGTTTTTT. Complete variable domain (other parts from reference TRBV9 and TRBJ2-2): DSGVTQTPKHLITATGQRVTLRCSPRSGDLSVYWYQQSLDQGLQFLIQYYNGEERAKGNILERFSAQQFPDLHSELNLSSLELGDSALYFCASSVRMTTGELFFGEGSRLTVL.

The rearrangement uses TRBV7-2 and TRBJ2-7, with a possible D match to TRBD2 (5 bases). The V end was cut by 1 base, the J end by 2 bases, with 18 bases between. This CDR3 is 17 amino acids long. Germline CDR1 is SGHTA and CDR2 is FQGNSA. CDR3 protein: CASSLGFVRGSPYEQYF. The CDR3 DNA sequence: TGTGCCAGCAGCTTAGGATTTGTTCGGGGTTCCCCCTACGAGCAGTACTTC.

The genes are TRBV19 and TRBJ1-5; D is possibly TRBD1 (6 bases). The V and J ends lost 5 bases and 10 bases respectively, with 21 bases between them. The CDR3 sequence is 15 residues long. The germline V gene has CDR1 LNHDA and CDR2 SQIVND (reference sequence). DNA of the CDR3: TGTGCCAGTAGTCCCGGTCGTGGGGGGCCCGGCCCCCAGCATTTT. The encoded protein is CASSPGRGGPGPQHF.

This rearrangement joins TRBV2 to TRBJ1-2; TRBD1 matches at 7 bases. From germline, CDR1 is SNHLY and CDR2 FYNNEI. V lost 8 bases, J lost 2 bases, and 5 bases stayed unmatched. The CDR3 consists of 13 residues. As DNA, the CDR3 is TGTGCCAGCTCCTGGGACAGAAACTATGGCTACACCTTC. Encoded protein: CASSWDRNYGYTF.

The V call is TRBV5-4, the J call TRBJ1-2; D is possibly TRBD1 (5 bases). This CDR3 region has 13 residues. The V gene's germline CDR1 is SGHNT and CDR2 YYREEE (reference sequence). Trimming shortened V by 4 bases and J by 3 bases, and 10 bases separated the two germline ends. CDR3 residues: CASSHPTDYGYTF. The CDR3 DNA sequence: TGTGCCAGCAGCCACCCGACAGACTATGGCTACACCTTC.

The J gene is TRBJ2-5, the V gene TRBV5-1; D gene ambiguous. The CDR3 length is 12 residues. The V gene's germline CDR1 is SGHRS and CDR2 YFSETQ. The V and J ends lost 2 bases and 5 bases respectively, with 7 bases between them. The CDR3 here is CASSFAGETQYF. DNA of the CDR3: TGCGCCAGCAGCTTTGCCGGGGAGACCCAGTACTTC.

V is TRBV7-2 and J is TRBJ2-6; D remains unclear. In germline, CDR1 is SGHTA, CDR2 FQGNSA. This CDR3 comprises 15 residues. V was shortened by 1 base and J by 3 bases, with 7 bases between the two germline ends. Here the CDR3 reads CASSLDFGGANVLTF. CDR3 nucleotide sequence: TGTGCCAGCAGCTTAGATTTCGGTGGGGCCAACGTCCTGACTTTC.

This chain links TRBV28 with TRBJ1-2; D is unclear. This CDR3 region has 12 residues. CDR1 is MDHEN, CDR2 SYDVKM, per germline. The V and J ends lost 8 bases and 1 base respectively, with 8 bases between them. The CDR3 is CASLDFNYGYTF. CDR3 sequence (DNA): TGTGCCAGCCTAGACTTTAACTATGGCTACACCTTC.

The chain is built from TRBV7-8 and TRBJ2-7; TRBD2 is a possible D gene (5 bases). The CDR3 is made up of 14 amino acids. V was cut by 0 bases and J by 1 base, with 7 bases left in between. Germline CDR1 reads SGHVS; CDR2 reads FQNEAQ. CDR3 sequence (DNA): TGTGCCAGCAGCTTAGCGGGAGTTTCCTACGAGCAGTACTTC. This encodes CASSLAGVSYEQYF.

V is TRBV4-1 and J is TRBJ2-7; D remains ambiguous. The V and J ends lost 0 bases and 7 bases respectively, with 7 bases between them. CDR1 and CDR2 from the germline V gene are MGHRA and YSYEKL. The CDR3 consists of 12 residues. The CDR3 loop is CASSQDPFEQYF. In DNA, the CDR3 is TGCGCCAGCAGCCAAGATCCCTTTGAGCAGTACTTC.

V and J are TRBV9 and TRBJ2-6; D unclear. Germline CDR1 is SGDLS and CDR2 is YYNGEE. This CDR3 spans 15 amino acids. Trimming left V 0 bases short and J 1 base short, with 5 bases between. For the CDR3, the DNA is TGTGCCAGCAGCGTAGTGTGGTCTGGGGCCAACGTCCTGACTTTC. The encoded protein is CASSVVWSGANVLTF.

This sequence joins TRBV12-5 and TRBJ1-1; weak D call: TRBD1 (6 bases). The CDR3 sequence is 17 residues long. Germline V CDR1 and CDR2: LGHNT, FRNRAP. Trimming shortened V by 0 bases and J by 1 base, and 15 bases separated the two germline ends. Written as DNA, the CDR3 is TGTGCTAGTGGTTTGGTACTAAGGGGGTGGGAGAACACTGAAGCTTTCTTT. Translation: CASGLVLRGWENTEAFF.

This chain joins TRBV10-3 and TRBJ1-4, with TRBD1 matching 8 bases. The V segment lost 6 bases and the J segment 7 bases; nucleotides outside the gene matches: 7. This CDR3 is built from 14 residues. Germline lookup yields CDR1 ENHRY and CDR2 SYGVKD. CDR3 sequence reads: CAISPGTGGEKLFF. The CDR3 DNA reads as TGTGCCATCAGCCCCGGGACAGGTGGTGAAAAACTGTTTTTT.

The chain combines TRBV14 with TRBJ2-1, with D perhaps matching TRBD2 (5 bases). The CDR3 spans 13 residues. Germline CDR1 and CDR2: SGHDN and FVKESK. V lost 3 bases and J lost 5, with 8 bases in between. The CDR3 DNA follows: TGTGCCAGCAGCCATACTAGAGACAATGAGCAGTTCTTC. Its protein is CASSHTRDNEQFF.

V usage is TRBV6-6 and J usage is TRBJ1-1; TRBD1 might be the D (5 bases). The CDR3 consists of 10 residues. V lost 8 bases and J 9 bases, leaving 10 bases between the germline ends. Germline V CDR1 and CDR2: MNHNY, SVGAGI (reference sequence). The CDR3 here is CASGGTQAFF. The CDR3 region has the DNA TGTGCCAGCGGAGGGACCCAAGCTTTCTTT.

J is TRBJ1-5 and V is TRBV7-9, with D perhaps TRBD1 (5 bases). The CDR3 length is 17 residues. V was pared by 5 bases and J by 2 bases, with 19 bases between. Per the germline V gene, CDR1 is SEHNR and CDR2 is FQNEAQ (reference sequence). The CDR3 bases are TGTGCCAGCAGCATCGGGACTCAGGATTTGGGCAATCAGCCCCAGCATTTT. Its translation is CASSIGTQDLGNQPQHF.

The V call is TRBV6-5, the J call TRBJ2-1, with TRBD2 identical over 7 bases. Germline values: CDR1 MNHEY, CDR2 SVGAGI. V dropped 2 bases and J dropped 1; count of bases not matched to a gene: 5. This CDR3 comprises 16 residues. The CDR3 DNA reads TGTGCCAGCAGTTACATGGGGGAGGGGTCCTACAATGAGCAGTTCTTC. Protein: CASSYMGEGSYNEQFF.

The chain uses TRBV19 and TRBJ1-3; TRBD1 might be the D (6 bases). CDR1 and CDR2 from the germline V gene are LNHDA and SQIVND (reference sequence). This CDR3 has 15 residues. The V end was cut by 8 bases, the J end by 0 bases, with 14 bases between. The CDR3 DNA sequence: TGTGCCAGTGGGCCCAAGGACAGCTCTGGAAACACCATATATTTT. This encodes CASGPKDSSGNTIYF.

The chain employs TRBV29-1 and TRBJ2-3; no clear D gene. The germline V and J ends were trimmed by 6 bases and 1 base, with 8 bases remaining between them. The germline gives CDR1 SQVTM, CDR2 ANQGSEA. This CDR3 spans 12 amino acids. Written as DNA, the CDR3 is TGCAGCGTACGGAGTGGCACAGATACGCAGTATTTT. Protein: CSVRSGTDTQYF.

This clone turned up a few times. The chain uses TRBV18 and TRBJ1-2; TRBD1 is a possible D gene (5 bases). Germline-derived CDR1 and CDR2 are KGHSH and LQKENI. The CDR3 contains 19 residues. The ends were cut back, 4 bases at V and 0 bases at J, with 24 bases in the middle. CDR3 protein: CASSLDRAGARSTNYGYTF. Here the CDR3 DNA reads TGTGCCAGCTCACTAGACAGAGCTGGAGCAAGGAGCACTAACTATGGCTACACCTTC.